This passage covers 25 T cell receptor beta chains from one sample sequenced in a study of blood T cell repertoires in COVID-19. Clones were sequenced by immunoSEQ multiplex PCR, and TCRdb holds only the in-frame ones, with some missing. This sample has roughly 190,000 clones, with more than 75% found just once. The material sequenced was PBMCs or T cells enriched from blood (not recorded which). The receptors shown here come from a woman aged 45-65 years with acute COVID-19.

CDR3 in DNA: TGTGCCAGCAGCCCTTCCGGGACTAGCGTTAATGAGCAGTTCTTC. Its translation is CASSPSGTSVNEQFF. The rearrangement uses TRBV9 and TRBJ2-1; TRBD2 agrees at 10 bases. CDR1 and CDR2 from the germline V gene are SGDLS and YYNGEE. The CDR3 covers 15 residues. With 4 bases clipped from V and 7 bases from J, the junction kept 8 bases outside the gene matches.

The chain is built from TRBV6-1 and TRBJ2-7; 10 bases are shared with TRBD2. Germline assignment: CDR1 MNHNS and CDR2 SASEGT. After removal of 4 bases from V and 2 bases from J, the junction contained 5 bases not matched to a gene. CDR3 length: 15 residues. The CDR3 region is CASSAAGGATYEQYV. In DNA form, the CDR3 reads TGTGCCAGCAGTGCAGCGGGGGGGGCGACCTACGAGCAGTACGTC.

In regard to this clone: A read error may produce the germline difference seen at one junction end. The chain joins TRBV6-1 to TRBJ1-4; 7 positions match TRBD1. The CDR3 extends over 16 amino acids. Germline V CDR1 and CDR2: MNHNS, SASEGT. CDR3 residues: CASRDDSDRWRGKLFF. In DNA form, the CDR3 reads TGTGCCAGCCGTGACGACTCGGACAGGTGGAGGGGAAAACTGTTTTTT.

This clone has a single count. The chain joins TRBV11-3 to TRBJ2-1, with 8 bases fitting TRBD2. This CDR3 has 17 residues. After removal of 0 bases from V and 1 base from J, the junction contained 5 bases not matched to a gene. The germline V gene encodes CDR1 SGHNT and CDR2 YENEEA. This CDR3 reads CASSLDRGGVSYNEQFF. The DNA of the CDR3 is TGTGCCAGCAGCTTAGATCGGGGGGGCGTTTCCTACAATGAGCAGTTCTTC.

In its sample, this clone was seen once. This chain connects TRBV27 to TRBJ2-2, with D maybe TRBD2 (5 bases). The V and J ends lost 7 bases and 1 base respectively, with 25 bases between them. The V gene's germline CDR1 is MNHEY and CDR2 SMNVEV (reference sequence). CDR3 length: 19 residues. Here the CDR3 reads CASTSRTASGLGNTGELFF. CDR3 coding DNA: TGTGCCAGCACTTCCCGAACGGCCTCGGGGTTGGGGAACACCGGGGAGCTGTTTTTT.

The rearrangement links TRBV7-2 to TRBJ1-5, with D possibly matching TRBD1 (5 bases). Germline V lookup: CDR1 SGHTA, CDR2 FQGNSA. The CDR3 is 15 amino acids. Trimming pared 1 base from V and 3 bases from J, leaving 10 bases between. CDR3 protein: CASSLGVTDNQPQHF. CDR3 nucleotides: TGTGCCAGCAGCTTAGGGGTGACAGACAATCAGCCCCAGCATTTT. Variable domain in full (rest from reference TRBV7-2 and TRBJ1-5): GAGVSQSPSNKVTEKGKDVELRCDPISGHTALYWYRQSLGQGLEFLIYFQGNSAPDKSGLPSDRFSAERTGGSVSTLTIQRTQQEDSAVYLCASSLGVTDNQPQHFGDGTRLSIL.

The chain joins TRBV7-9 to TRBJ2-7; 8 bases are shared with TRBD1. After removal of 6 bases from V and 4 bases from J, the junction contained 8 bases not matched to a gene. The CDR3 totals 14 residues. CDR1 and CDR2 (germline): SEHNR, FQNEAQ (reference sequence). CDR3 in DNA: TGTGCCAGCAGTAGAGGACAGGGCCTATACGAGCAGTACGTC. Translating gives CASSRGQGLYEQYV.

The rearrangement links TRBV6-5 to TRBJ2-1, with D perhaps matching TRBD1 (6 bases). The CDR3 is 13 amino acids. Germline V gives CDR1 MNHEY, CDR2 SVGAGI. Trimming cost V 5 bases and J 6 bases, with 11 bases left between them. The CDR3 is CASSTRQVNEQFF. In DNA, the CDR3 is TGTGCCAGCAGTACCAGACAGGTCAATGAGCAGTTCTTC.

This clone was picked up a small number of times. CDR3 DNA: TGTGCCAGCAGTTTGGGGAGGGGAGGCACGTCATTGTTTCTCTTGGCTGAAGCTTTCTTT. This translates into CASSLGRGGTSLFLLAEAFF. The chain carries TRBV27 and TRBJ1-1, with D possibly matching TRBD1 (5 bases). Trimming left V 3 bases short and J 6 bases short, with 32 bases between. This CDR3 region has 20 residues. CDR1 and CDR2 from the germline V gene are MNHEY and SMNVEV (reference sequence).

The CDR3 loop is CASSGGGLNEKLFF. CDR3 bases: TGTGCCAGCAGCGGCGGGGGGTTAAATGAAAAACTGTTTTTT. The rearrangement joins TRBV28 to TRBJ1-4, with a possible D match to TRBD1 (5 bases). The CDR3 is 14 amino acids. Germline V gene sequence: CDR1 MDHEN, CDR2 SYDVKM. Trimming stripped 6 bases from V and 5 bases from J, with 13 bases between.

V usage is TRBV11-2 and J usage is TRBJ1-2, with 7 bases aligning to TRBD1. The CDR3 is 16 amino acids. With 5 bases clipped from V and 0 bases from J, the junction kept 9 bases outside the gene matches. Germline-derived CDR1 and CDR2 are SGHAT and FQNNGV. The DNA of the CDR3 is TGTGCCAGCAGCCAGGGGGATTACGGAACTAACTATGGCTACACCTTC. This sequence encodes CASSQGDYGTNYGYTF. Variable domain in full (rest from reference TRBV11-2 and TRBJ1-2): EAGVAQSPRYKIIEKRQSVAFWCNPISGHATLYWYQQILGQGPKLLIQFQNNGVVDDSQLPKDRFSAERLKGVDSTLKIQPAKLEDSAVYLCASSQGDYGTNYGYTFGSGTRLTVV.

As to this clone: The junction and the germline gene differ at one end; a read error may be behind it. The chain is built from TRBV6-5 and TRBJ1-2, with D uncertain. The CDR3 has 14 residues. From germline, CDR1 is MNHEY and CDR2 SVGAGI. CDR3 bases: TGTGCCAGCGGACTAACCGCCACTAAATATGGCTACACCTTC. This codes for CASGLTATKYGYTF.

The chain is built from TRBV5-1 and TRBJ1-2; D not certain. V lost 0 bases and J 8 bases, leaving 20 bases between the germline ends. The CDR3 has 16 residues. Germline loops: CDR1 SGHRS, CDR2 YFSETQ. CDR3 loop: CASSLGWARSGSGYTF. Here the CDR3 DNA reads TGCGCCAGCAGCTTGGGTTGGGCCAGATCAGGATCCGGCTACACCTTC.

The V call is TRBV24-1, the J call TRBJ1-4; D remains ambiguous. The germline V gene has CDR1 KGHDR and CDR2 SFDVKD. V was clipped by 2 bases and J by 5 bases, with 11 bases between them. This CDR3 has 15 amino acids. CDR3 coding DNA: TGTGCCACCAGTGATTCCGACAATCTCAATGAAAAACTGTTTTTT. Its protein product is CATSDSDNLNEKLFF.

This clone was picked up one time. The chain has TRBV19 and TRBJ1-1, with 8 bases that match TRBD1. The CDR3 has 14 amino acids. J gave up 6 bases and V 5 bases, and 8 bases lay outside the gene matches. Germline-derived CDR1 and CDR2 are LNHDA and SQIVND (reference sequence). The CDR3 reads CASSRTGSIPEAFF. In nucleotides, the CDR3 is TGTGCCAGTAGTCGGACAGGGTCGATCCCTGAAGCTTTCTTT.

The chain has TRBV7-8 and TRBJ1-6; 11 bases agree with TRBD1. Germline lookup yields CDR1 SGHVS and CDR2 FQNEAQ. The CDR3 covers 16 residues. The V gene end was trimmed by 1 base and the J gene end by 6 bases; junction bases not matched to a gene: 2. This chain's CDR3 is CASSLGGTGGNSPLHF. The CDR3 DNA reads TGTGCCAGCAGCTTAGGGGGGACAGGGGGTAATTCACCCCTCCACTTT. The variable domain in full, completed from reference TRBV7-8 and TRBJ1-6, reads GAGVSQSPRYKVAKRGQDVALRCDPISGHVSLFWYQQALGQGPEFLTYFQNEAQLDKSGLPSDRFFAERPEGSVSTLKIQRTQQEDSAVYLCASSLGGTGGNSPLHFGNGTRLTVT.

The V call is TRBV5-1, the J call TRBJ1-4, with D tentatively TRBD1 (6 bases). This CDR3 spans 14 amino acids. Germline V gives CDR1 SGHRS, CDR2 YFSETQ. Trimming shortened V by 4 bases and J by 8 bases, and 15 bases separated the two germline ends. In nucleotides, the CDR3 is TGCGCCAGCAGCGCGGAGAGACAGGACGAAAAACTGTTTTTT. Translating gives CASSAERQDEKLFF.

This clone was seen once. Other DNA sequences of this sample code for an identical CDR3. The rearrangement uses TRBV28 and TRBJ2-5; the match to TRBD1 covers 8 bases. The V gene end was trimmed by 5 bases and the J gene end by 5 bases; junction bases not matched to a gene: 4. The germline V gene has CDR1 MDHEN and CDR2 SYDVKM. The CDR3 is made up of 13 amino acids. The CDR3 loop reads CASSLRDRETQYF. CDR3 coding DNA: TGTGCCAGCAGTCTCCGGGACAGGGAGACCCAGTACTTC.

V usage is TRBV2 and J usage is TRBJ2-7; D is perhaps TRBD2 (7 bases). The CDR3 is 13 amino acids. CDR1 is SNHLY, CDR2 FYNNEI, per germline. Trimming pared 5 bases from V and 5 bases from J, leaving 13 bases between. The CDR3 DNA sequence: TGTGCCAGCAGTCTTCGGGGGGCTGACGAGCAGTACGTC. It translates to CASSLRGADEQYV.

The table lists this clone with a count of one. The CDR3 is CASSFRLGANYGYTF. The CDR3 DNA reads TGTGCCAGCAGTTTTCGGCTAGGGGCCAACTATGGCTACACCTTC. The chain joins TRBV28 to TRBJ1-2; D is possibly TRBD1 (5 bases). Germline loops: CDR1 MDHEN, CDR2 SYDVKM. Trimming cost V 3 bases and J 2 bases, with 13 bases left between them. This CDR3 spans 15 amino acids.

This chain joins TRBV5-1 and TRBJ1-6; 8 bases map to TRBD1. The CDR3 covers 15 residues. Per germline, CDR1 SGHRS and CDR2 YFSETQ. Losses at the gene ends were 0 bases for V and 7 bases for J; bases not matched to a gene: 3. CDR3 sequence (DNA): TGCGCCAGCAGCTTGGCCAGGGGGCAGAATTCACCCCTCCACTTT. This encodes CASSLARGQNSPLHF.

The V call is TRBV11-2, the J call TRBJ2-3; 8 positions agree with TRBD1. The CDR3 loop spans 14 amino acids. V trimming: 5 bases; J trimming: 8 bases; junction bases outside the gene matches: 9. CDR1 is SGHAT and CDR2 is FQNNGV in the germline V gene. In DNA, the CDR3 is TGTGCCAGCAGCGGACAGGGTTCCCAGGGTACGCAGTATTTT. Translating gives CASSGQGSQGTQYF.

The V and J genes are TRBV4-3 and TRBJ1-4; D is perhaps TRBD1 (5 bases). The germline V and J ends were trimmed by 0 bases and 8 bases, with 16 bases remaining between them. Germline CDR1 and CDR2: LGHNA and YSLEER. This CDR3 has 16 amino acids. The CDR3 loop is CASSQEGGHSREKLFF. The CDR3, as DNA: TGCGCCAGCAGCCAAGAAGGCGGACACTCGCGCGAAAAACTGTTTTTT.

This chain uses TRBV4-1 with TRBJ2-5; no clear D. Trimming stripped 4 bases from V and 2 bases from J, with 11 bases between. Germline loops: CDR1 MGHRA, CDR2 YSYEKL. This CDR3 contains 14 residues. The chain's CDR3 is CASSLVLVQETQYF. The DNA of the CDR3 is TGCGCCAGCAGCCTGGTACTGGTTCAAGAGACCCAGTACTTC.

This chain joins TRBV28 and TRBJ1-4, with 10 positions matching TRBD1. CDR1 and CDR2 from the germline V gene are MDHEN and SYDVKM. Trimming took 4 bases from V and 6 from J; bases not matched to a gene: 5. CDR3 length: 15 residues. CDR3: CASSSGGTGDEKLFF. In DNA form, the CDR3 reads TGTGCCAGCAGTTCGGGGGGGACAGGGGATGAAAAACTGTTTTTT. Looking up the rest from reference TRBV28 and TRBJ1-4 gives the full variable domain: DVKVTQSSRYLVKRTGEKVFLECVQDMDHENMFWYRQDPGLGLRLIYFSYDVKMKEKGDIPEGYSVSREKKERFSLILESASTNQTSMYLCASSSGGTGDEKLFFGSGTQLSVL.